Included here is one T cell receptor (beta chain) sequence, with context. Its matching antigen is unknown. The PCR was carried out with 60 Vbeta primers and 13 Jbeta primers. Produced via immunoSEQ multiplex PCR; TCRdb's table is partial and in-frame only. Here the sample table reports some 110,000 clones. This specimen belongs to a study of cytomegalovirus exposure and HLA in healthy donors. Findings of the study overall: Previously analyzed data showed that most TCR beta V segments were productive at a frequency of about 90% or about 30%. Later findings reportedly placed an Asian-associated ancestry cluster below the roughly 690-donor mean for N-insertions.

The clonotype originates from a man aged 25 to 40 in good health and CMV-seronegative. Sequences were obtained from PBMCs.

CDR3 nucleotide sequence: TGTGCCAGCAGCTTAATAATGGACAGACTGAACACTGAAGCTTTCTTT. This encodes CASSLIMDRLNTEAFF. This chain connects TRBV13 to TRBJ1-1; a weak D match, TRBD1 (6 bases). This CDR3 is built from 16 residues. Trimming removed 2 bases from V and 0 bases from J, with 13 bases in between. Germline V gene lookup returns CDR1 PRHDT and CDR2 FYEKMQ (reference sequence).